A selection of T cell receptor beta chains follows, all from one sample in a study of cytomegalovirus exposure and HLA in healthy donors. Data came from immunoSEQ multiplex PCR; TCRdb stores just in-frame clones and leaves some out. The table lists about 110,000 clones, about two thirds of them singletons. Sequenced material: PBMCs. The source of these receptors is a young man in good health and CMV-seropositive. The CDR3 runs from the conserved cysteine through the conserved F or W. A D gene is named only where the DNA matches it firmly. Clone size is shown for a subset of rows, as once, few, many or a class of expanded clone.

NA	TRBV4-3	TRBJ2-2	NA	CASSQVLRGELFF	TGCGCCAGCAGCCAAGTTCTTAGAGGGGAGCTGTTTTTT
TRBD1	TRBV7-3	TRBJ1-1	NA	CASRTGTGGWKHTEAFF	TGTGCCAGCAGAACCGGGACAGGGGGATGGAAACACACTGAAGCTTTCTTT
TRBD2	TRBV5-6	TRBJ2-5	NA	CASSLTSGAQETQYF	TGTGCCAGCAGCTTGACTAGCGGGGCGCAAGAGACCCAGTACTTC
NA	TRBV30	TRBJ1-5	few	CAWGRGGLQPQHF	TGTGCCTGGGGGAGAGGAGGGCTGCAGCCCCAGCATTTT
NA	TRBV6-6	TRBJ1-1	NA	CASSANTGPNTEAFF	TGTGCCAGCAGTGCCAATACAGGTCCGAACACTGAAGCTTTCTTT
NA	TRBV28	TRBJ2-6	NA	CASRTRDSGANVLTF	TGTGCCAGCAGGACCAGGGACTCTGGGGCCAACGTCCTGACTTTC
TRBD1	TRBV11-2	TRBJ1-1	NA	CASSLGGDRGGSEAFF	TGTGCCAGCAGCTTAGGGGGGGACAGGGGAGGGTCAGAAGCTTTCTTT
NA	TRBV6-1	TRBJ2-1	NA	CASSEAKGDHEQFF	TGTGCCAGCAGTGAAGCCAAGGGGGACCATGAGCAGTTCTTC
TRBD1	TRBV16	TRBJ1-5	NA	CASSPTGGGQPQHF	TGTGCCAGCAGCCCAACAGGGGGGGGGCAGCCCCAGCATTTT
NA	TRBV9	TRBJ2-7	NA	CASFHGYEQYF	TGTGCCAGCTTCCACGGGTACGAGCAGTACTTC
TRBD2	TRBV7-9	TRBJ2-7	NA	CASSSGGGGTYEQYF	TGTGCCAGCAGCTCCGGTGGGGGGGGGACCTACGAGCAGTACTTC
TRBD2	TRBV7-2	TRBJ2-5	NA	CASSLTRTSGRETQYF	TGTGCCAGCAGCTTAACTAGGACTAGCGGAAGGGAGACCCAGTACTTC
NA	TRBV5-1	TRBJ2-1	few	CASSRGTAYNEQFF	TGCGCCAGCAGCCGCGGGACAGCCTACAATGAGCAGTTCTTC
NA	TRBV9	TRBJ2-2	NA	CASSVDLGPGELFF	TGTGCCAGCAGCGTAGATCTGGGGCCCGGGGAGCTGTTTTTT
NA	TRBV30	TRBJ1-1	NA	CAWSPGVNTEAFF	TGTGCCTGGAGTCCGGGGGTGAACACTGAAGCTTTCTTT
TRBD2	TRBV6-1	TRBJ2-1	NA	CASSERGLASYNEQFF	TGTGCCAGCAGCGAAAGGGGACTAGCAAGTTACAATGAGCAGTTCTTC
TRBD1	TRBV5-4	TRBJ1-1	NA	CASSLHRQGRRTEAFF	TGTGCCAGCAGCCTTCACCGACAGGGTCGCCGCACTGAAGCTTTCTTT
TRBD2	TRBV5-1	TRBJ2-3	NA	CASSLGLAGMITDTQYF	TGCGCCAGCAGCTTGGGTCTAGCGGGGATGATCACAGATACGCAGTATTTT
NA	TRBV5-6	TRBJ2-7	NA	CASSIGPKSDTRYF	TGTGCCAGCAGCATTGGGCCCAAATCTGACACACGGTACTTC
TRBD2	TRBV7-2	TRBJ2-5	few	CASSKGTSGAETQYF	TGTGCCAGCAGCAAGGGGACTAGCGGGGCGGAGACCCAGTACTTC
NA	TRBV6-1	TRBJ1-5	few	CASSEDPRGNQPQHF	TGTGCCAGCAGTGAAGACCCGCGCGGCAATCAGCCCCAGCATTTT
NA	TRBV5-1	TRBJ2-3	NA	CASSLIFERRDTQYF	TGCGCCAGCAGCTTAATTTTCGAGCGCCGGGATACGCAGTATTTT
TRBD2	TRBV10-3	TRBJ2-1	NA	CAISISFSGRAPYNEQFF	TGTGCCATCAGTATCTCTTTTAGCGGGAGGGCCCCCTACAATGAGCAGTTCTTC
TRBD1	TRBV20-1	TRBJ1-1	NA	CSAAGGTEAFF	TGCAGTGCTGCAGGGGGCACTGAAGCTTTCTTT
TRBD1	TRBV2	TRBJ1-1	NA	CASSDRGVGTEAFF	TGTGCCAGCAGTGACAGGGGGGTGGGGACTGAAGCTTTCTTT
TRBD2	TRBV2	TRBJ2-3	few	CASTDLLAATDTQYF	TGTGCCAGCACCGACCTACTAGCGGCCACAGATACGCAGTATTTT
NA	TRBV6-5	TRBJ1-3	NA	CASSYSSGLNTIYF	TGTGCCAGCAGTTACTCGTCAGGGTTGAACACCATATATTTT
TRBD1	TRBV5-1	TRBJ1-2	NA	CASSYQGDGYTF	TGCGCCAGCAGCTACCAGGGGGATGGCTACACCTTC
NA	TRBV19	TRBJ2-1	NA	CASSIPGRRNEQFF	TGTGCCAGTAGTATCCCAGGCCGGAGGAATGAGCAGTTCTTC
TRBD1	TRBV5-6	TRBJ2-2	NA	CASSSDREYTGELFF	TGTGCCAGCAGTAGTGACAGGGAGTACACCGGGGAGCTGTTTTTT
NA	TRBV29-1	TRBJ1-2	NA	CSVAPGGSTHGYTF	TGCAGCGTGGCCCCTGGAGGGTCGACACATGGCTACACCTTC
NA	TRBV5-4	TRBJ2-3	NA	CASSTRRQVDTQYF	TGTGCCAGCAGCACAAGAAGACAGGTGGATACGCAGTATTTT
NA	TRBV27	TRBJ2-1	few	CASSLRWGSGEQFF	TGTGCCAGCAGTTTAAGGTGGGGCTCAGGGGAGCAGTTCTTC
NA	TRBV7-8	TRBJ1-2	NA	CASSRWRGGYTF	TGTGCCAGCAGCCGCTGGCGGGGAGGCTACACCTTC
TRBD2	TRBV7-3	TRBJ2-2	NA	CASPGGREETANTGELFF	TGTGCCAGCCCGGGGGGACGGGAGGAGACCGCGAACACCGGGGAGCTGTTTTTT
TRBD2	TRBV5-6	TRBJ2-1	NA	CASSFGLAQAEQFF	TGTGCCAGCAGCTTCGGACTAGCCCAGGCTGAGCAGTTCTTC
NA	TRBV28	TRBJ2-1	NA	CASSLRLQGKRNEQFF	TGTGCCAGCAGTTTAAGGTTACAGGGTAAGCGGAATGAGCAGTTCTTC
TRBD1	TRBV19	TRBJ2-3	NA	CASRFRDRGSRGTDTQYF	TGTGCCAGCCGGTTCCGGGACAGGGGCTCGAGGGGCACAGATACGCAGTATTTT
TRBD1	TRBV5-1	TRBJ2-1	NA	CASSVGGQGSNEQFF	TGCGCCAGCAGTGTAGGGGGACAGGGTAGCAATGAGCAGTTCTTC
TRBD1	TRBV9	TRBJ2-3	few	CASSTGKGTDTQYF	TGTGCCAGTTCGACAGGGAAAGGCACAGATACGCAGTATTTT
NA	TRBV9	TRBJ2-3	NA	CASSVVGSGTDTQYF	TGTGCCAGCAGCGTAGTGGGGAGTGGCACAGATACGCAGTATTTT